This T cell receptor (beta chain) comes out of a study of T cell changes during pregnancy in multiple sclerosis. Losses at the gene ends were 5 bases for V and 6 bases for J; bases not matched to a gene: 8. The V gene's germline CDR1 is MNHEY and CDR2 SMNVEV (reference sequence). The CDR3 consists of 14 residues. Using immunoSEQ multiplex PCR, the repertoire was profiled, and TCRdb retains in-frame clones only, with some absent. The profile shows 30,000 to 35,000 clones, 89% of them singletons. The chain carries TRBV27 and TRBJ2-7; 9 nucleotides match TRBD1. The sequence was collected from a female donor with multiple sclerosis, enrolled in a pregnancy study. The input for sequencing was CD8+ T cells from peripheral blood mononuclear cells, taken in the second trimester of pregnancy. CDR3 in amino acids: CASSPRDRAAEQYF. The DNA of the CDR3 is TGTGCCAGCAGTCCAAGGGACAGGGCGGCCGAGCAGTACTTC.